These 5 T cell receptor beta chains originate from one sample sequenced in a study of T cells in Graves' hyperthyroidism and ophthalmopathy. Researchers took RNA transcripts and amplified the TCR beta CDR3 regions from them. The TCR CDR3 first-round RT-PCR relied on the HTBI primer set. TCRdb reprocessed the multiplex PCR reads with MiXCR, giving one entry per CDR3 protein. The repertoire holds about 380,000 distinct CDR3 sequences, with less than 20% as singletons. Sequenced: blood. These receptors came from a man aged 18 to 29 with Graves' ophthalmopathy.

This clonotype was seen a handful of times. The chain carries TRBV7-3 and TRBJ2-3; the match to TRBD1 covers 9 bases. Germline V gene data show CDR1 as SGHTA and CDR2 as FQGTGA. The CDR3 totals 17 residues. V was clipped by 2 bases and J by 1 base; unmatched bases: 7. The CDR3 loop is CASSLGTGMVGTDTQYF. The CDR3, as DNA: TGTGCCAGCAGCTTAGGGACAGGGATGGTAGGCACAGATACGCAGTATTTT.

The chain employs TRBV28 and TRBJ1-1, with D possibly being TRBD1 (5 bases). The V end lost 7 bases, the J end lost 4 bases, and 22 bases lay between the germline ends. Looked up from germline, CDR1 is MDHEN and CDR2 is SYDVKM. This CDR3 comprises 16 residues. Here the CDR3 reads CASTSPPGPGGTEAFF. For the CDR3, the DNA is TGTGCCAGCACCTCACCTCCGGGACCGGGAGGCACTGAAGCTTTCTTT.

This clonotype has ten or more counts. The chain employs TRBV11-3 and TRBJ2-3; 9 bases map to TRBD1. Per germline, CDR1 SGHNT and CDR2 YENEEA. The CDR3 has 14 residues. V shed 5 bases, J shed 4 bases, and the junction held 4 bases outside the gene matches. In DNA, the CDR3 is TGTGCCAGCAGCGGACAGGGGATGGCAGATACGCAGTATTTT. It codes for CASSGQGMADTQYF.

This clonotype was seen a handful of times. J is TRBJ1-5 and V is TRBV6-5, with D unclear. Trimming left V 4 bases short and J 0 bases short, with 10 bases between. This CDR3 comprises 15 residues. Germline CDR1 is MNHEY and CDR2 is SVGAGI. CDR3 in amino acids: CASSFNRFSNQPQHF. CDR3 coding DNA: TGTGCCAGCAGTTTCAATCGATTTAGCAATCAGCCCCAGCATTTT.

This clonotype was observed a handful of times. CDR3 coding DNA: TGTGCCAGTAGTACAGGACAGGGAGGATACGCCACAGATACGCAGTATTTT. It codes for CASSTGQGGYATDTQYF. The rearrangement uses TRBV19 and TRBJ2-3; TRBD1 agrees at 8 bases. The CDR3 is 17 residues long. The V gene end was trimmed by 4 bases and the J gene end by 2 bases; junction bases not matched to a gene: 11. Germline assignment: CDR1 LNHDA and CDR2 SQIVND (reference sequence).